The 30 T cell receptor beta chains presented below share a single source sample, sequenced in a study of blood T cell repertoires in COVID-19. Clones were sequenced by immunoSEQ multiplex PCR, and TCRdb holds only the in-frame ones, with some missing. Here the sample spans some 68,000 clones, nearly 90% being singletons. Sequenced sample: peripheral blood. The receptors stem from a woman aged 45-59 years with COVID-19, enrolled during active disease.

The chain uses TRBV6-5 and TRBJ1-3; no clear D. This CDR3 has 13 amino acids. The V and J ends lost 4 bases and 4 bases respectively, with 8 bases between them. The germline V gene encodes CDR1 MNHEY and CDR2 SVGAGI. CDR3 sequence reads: CASSLVGGNTIYF. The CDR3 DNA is TGTGCCAGCAGTTTAGTCGGGGGAAACACCATATATTTT.

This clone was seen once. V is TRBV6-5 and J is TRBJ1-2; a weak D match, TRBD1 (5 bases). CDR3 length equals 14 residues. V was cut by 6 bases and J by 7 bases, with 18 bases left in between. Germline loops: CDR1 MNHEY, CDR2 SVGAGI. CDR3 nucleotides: TGTGCCAGCAGCCGGGGGGAGACGACCGCTGGCTACACCTTC. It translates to CASSRGETTAGYTF.

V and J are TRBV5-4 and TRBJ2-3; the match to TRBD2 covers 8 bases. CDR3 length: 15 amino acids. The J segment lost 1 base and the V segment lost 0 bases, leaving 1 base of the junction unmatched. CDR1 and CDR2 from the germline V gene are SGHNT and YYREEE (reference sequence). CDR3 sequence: CASSLVLAGTDTQYF. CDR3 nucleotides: TGTGCCAGCAGCTTGGTACTAGCGGGCACAGATACGCAGTATTTT.

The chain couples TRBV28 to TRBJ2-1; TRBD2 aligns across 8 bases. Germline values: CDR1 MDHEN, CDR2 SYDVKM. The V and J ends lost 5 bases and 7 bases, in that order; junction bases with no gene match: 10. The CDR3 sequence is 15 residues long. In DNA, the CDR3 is TGTGCCAGCAGTGTCTATCGGCGCGGGAGGAATGAGCAGTTCTTC. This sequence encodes CASSVYRRGRNEQFF.

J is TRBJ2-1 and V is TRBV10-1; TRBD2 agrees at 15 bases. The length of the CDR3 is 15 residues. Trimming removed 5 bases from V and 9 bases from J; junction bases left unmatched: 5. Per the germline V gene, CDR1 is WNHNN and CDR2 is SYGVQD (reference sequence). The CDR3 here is CASSSGTSGRIEQFF. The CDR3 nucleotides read TGCGCCAGCAGTTCTGGGACTAGCGGGAGGATTGAGCAGTTCTTC.

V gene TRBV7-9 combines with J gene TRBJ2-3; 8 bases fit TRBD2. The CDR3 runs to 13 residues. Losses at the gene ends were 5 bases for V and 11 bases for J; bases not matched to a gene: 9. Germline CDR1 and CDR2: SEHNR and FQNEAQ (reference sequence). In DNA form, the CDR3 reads TGTGCCAGCAGCGTCCCGGGACTAGGAAAGCAGTATTTT. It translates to CASSVPGLGKQYF.

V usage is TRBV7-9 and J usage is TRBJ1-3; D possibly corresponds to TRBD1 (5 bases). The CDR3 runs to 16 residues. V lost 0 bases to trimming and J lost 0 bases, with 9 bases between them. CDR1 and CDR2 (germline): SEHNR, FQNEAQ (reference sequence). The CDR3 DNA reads TGTGCCAGCAGCTTAGCCGGGGGGATCTCTGGAAACACCATATATTTT. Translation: CASSLAGGISGNTIYF.

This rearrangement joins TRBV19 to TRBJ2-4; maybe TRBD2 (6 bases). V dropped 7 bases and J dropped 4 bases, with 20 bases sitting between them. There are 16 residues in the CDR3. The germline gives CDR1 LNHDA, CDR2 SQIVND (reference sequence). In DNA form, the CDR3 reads TGTGCCAGTATGGAGGGTGGGAAAGTAGTAAAAAACATTCAGTACTTC. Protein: CASMEGGKVVKNIQYF.

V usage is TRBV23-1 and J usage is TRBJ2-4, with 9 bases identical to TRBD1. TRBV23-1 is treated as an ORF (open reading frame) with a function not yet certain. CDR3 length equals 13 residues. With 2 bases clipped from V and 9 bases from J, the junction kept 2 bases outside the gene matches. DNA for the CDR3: TGCGCCAGCAGTCAAGCGACAGGGGGCATTCAGTACTTC. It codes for CASSQATGGIQYF.

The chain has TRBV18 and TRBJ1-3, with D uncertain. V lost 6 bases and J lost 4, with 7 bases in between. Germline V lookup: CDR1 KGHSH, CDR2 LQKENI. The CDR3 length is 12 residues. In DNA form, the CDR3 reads TGTGCCAGCTCCCCTAAGGGAAACACCATATATTTT. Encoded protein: CASSPKGNTIYF.

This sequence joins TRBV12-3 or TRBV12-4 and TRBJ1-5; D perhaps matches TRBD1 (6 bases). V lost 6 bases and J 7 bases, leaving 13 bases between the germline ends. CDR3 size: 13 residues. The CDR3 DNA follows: TGTGCCAGCAGGGACAGAGGGGACCAGCCCCAGCATTTT. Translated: CASRDRGDQPQHF.

The CDR3 region is CASGGRPSSEEQYF. CDR3 DNA: TGCGCCAGCGGCGGGAGGCCCTCCTCGGAAGAGCAGTACTTC. This sequence joins TRBV5-1 and TRBJ2-7; 8 nucleotides align to TRBD2. Germline CDR1 is SGHRS and CDR2 is YFSETQ. The CDR3 runs 14 residues. V gave up 7 bases and J gave up 7 bases; unmatched junction bases: 13.

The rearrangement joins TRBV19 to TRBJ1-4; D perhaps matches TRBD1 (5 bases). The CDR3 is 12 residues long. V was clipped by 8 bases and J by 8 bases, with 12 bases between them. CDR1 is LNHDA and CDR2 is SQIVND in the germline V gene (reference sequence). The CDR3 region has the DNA TGTGCCAGTTCGGGGGTCAACGAAAAACTGTTTTTT. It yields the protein CASSGVNEKLFF.

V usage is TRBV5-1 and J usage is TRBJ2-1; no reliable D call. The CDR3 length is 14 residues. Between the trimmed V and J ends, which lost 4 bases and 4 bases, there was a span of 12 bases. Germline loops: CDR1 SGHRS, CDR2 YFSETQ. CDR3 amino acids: CASSKGTAYNEQFF. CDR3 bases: TGCGCCAGCAGCAAAGGTACAGCTTACAATGAGCAGTTCTTC.

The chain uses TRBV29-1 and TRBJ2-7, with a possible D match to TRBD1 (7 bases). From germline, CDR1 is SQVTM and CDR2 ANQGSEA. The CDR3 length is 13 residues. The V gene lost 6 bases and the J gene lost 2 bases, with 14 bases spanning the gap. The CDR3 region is CSVGGQPPYEQYF. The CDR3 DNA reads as TGCAGCGTGGGGGGACAGCCCCCCTACGAGCAGTACTTC.

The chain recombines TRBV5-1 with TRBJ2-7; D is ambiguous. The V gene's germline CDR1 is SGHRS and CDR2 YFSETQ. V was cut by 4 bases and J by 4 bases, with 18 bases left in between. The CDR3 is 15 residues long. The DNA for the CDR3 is TGCGCCAGCAGCAAACATACCCCACCGCCTTACGAGCAGTACTTC. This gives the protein CASSKHTPPPYEQYF.

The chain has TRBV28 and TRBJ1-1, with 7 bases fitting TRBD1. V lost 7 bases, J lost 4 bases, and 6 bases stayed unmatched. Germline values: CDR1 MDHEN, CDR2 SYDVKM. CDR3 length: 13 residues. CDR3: CASTPGGRTEAFF. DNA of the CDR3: TGTGCCAGCACCCCAGGGGGGCGCACTGAAGCTTTCTTT.

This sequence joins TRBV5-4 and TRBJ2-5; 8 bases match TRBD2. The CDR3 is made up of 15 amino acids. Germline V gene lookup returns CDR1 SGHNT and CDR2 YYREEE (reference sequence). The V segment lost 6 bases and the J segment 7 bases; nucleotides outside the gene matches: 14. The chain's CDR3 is CASKRLGGEVGTQYF. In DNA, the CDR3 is TGTGCCAGCAAGAGACTCGGGGGGGAGGTAGGGACCCAGTACTTC.

This CDR3 reads CASSNLAGGTQYF. CDR3 nucleotide sequence: TGTGCCAGCAGCAACCTAGCGGGGGGGACGCAGTATTTT. The rearrangement links TRBV3-1 (or the pseudogene TRBV3-2) to TRBJ2-3, with TRBD2 identical over 12 bases. Germline CDR1 and CDR2: LGHDT and YNNKEL (reference sequence). V shed 5 bases, J shed 9 bases, and the junction held 3 bases outside the gene matches. CDR3 length equals 13 residues.

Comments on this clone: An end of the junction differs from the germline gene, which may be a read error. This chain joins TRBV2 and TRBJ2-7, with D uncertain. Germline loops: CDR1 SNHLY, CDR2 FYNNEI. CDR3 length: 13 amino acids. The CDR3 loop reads CASGEYLTSEQYF. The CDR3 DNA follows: TGTGCCAGCGGTGAATATCTGACAAGCGAGCAGTACTTC.

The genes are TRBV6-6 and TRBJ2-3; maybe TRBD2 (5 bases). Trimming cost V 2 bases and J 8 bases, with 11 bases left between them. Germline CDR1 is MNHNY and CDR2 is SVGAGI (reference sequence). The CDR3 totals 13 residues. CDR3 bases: TGTGCCAGCAGTTACGAGGGCGTCGGTACGCAGTATTTT. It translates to CASSYEGVGTQYF.

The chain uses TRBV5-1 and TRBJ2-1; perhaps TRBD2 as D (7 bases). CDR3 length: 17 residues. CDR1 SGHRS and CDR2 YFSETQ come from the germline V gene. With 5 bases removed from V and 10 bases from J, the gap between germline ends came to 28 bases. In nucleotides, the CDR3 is TGCGCCAGCAGGCTCAAGGGGGGGGCCGACGTGCATGAGGAGCAGTTCTTC. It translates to CASRLKGGADVHEEQFF.

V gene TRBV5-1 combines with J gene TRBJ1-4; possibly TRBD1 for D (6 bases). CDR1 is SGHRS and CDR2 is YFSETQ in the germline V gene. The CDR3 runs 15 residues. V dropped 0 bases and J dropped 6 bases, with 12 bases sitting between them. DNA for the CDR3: TGCGCCAGCAGCTTGGACTGGGGGCTTGATGAAAAACTGTTTTTT. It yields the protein CASSLDWGLDEKLFF.

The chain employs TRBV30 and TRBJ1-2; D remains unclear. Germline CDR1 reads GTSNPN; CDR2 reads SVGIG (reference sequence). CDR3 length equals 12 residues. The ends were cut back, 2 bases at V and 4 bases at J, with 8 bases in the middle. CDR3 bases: TGTGCCTGGAGTCGCCGGGGCTATGGCTACACCTTC. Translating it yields CAWSRRGYGYTF.

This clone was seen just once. CDR3 bases: TGTGCCAGCAGCGTACGACTAGCGGGGATATACAATGAGCAGTTCTTC. As protein: CASSVRLAGIYNEQFF. V gene TRBV7-2 combines with J gene TRBJ2-1, with TRBD2 matching over 11 bases. This CDR3 spans 16 amino acids. Germline V gene data show CDR1 as SGHTA and CDR2 as FQGNSA. Germline trimming cut 5 bases from V and 4 bases from J; bases unmatched to any gene: 7.

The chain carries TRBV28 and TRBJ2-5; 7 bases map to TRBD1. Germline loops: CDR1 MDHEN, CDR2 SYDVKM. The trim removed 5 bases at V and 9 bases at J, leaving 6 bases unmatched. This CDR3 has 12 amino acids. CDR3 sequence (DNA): TGTGCCAGCAGTCCCCCCCAGGGGGCCCAGTACTTC. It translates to CASSPPQGAQYF.

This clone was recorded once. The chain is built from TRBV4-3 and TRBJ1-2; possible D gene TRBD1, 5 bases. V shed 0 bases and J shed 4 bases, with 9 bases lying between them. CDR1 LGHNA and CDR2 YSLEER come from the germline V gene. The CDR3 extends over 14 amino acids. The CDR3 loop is CASSQDQGPYGYTF. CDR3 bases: TGCGCCAGCAGCCAAGATCAGGGCCCCTATGGCTACACCTTC.

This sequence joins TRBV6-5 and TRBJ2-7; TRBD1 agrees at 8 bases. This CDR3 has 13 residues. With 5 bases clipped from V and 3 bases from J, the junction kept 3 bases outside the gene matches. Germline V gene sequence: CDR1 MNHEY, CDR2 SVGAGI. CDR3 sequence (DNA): TGTGCCAGCAGTCGGACAGGGAGCTACGAGCAGTACTTC. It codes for CASSRTGSYEQYF.

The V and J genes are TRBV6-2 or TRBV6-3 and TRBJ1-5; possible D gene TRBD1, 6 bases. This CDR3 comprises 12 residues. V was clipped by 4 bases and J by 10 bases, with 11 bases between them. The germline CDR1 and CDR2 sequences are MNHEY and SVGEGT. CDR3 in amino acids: CASSSETGPQHF. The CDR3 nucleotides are TGTGCCAGCAGTTCTGAGACAGGACCCCAGCATTTT.

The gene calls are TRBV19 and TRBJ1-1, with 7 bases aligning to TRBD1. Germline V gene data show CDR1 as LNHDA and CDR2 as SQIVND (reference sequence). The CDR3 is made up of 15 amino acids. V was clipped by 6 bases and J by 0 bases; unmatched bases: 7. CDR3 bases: TGTGCCAGTAGCACCCGGGGACAGTTGAACACTGAAGCTTTCTTT. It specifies CASSTRGQLNTEAFF.